The 5 T cell receptor beta chains below come from one sample, sequenced in a study of cytomegalovirus exposure and HLA in healthy donors. Primers: 60 Vbeta forward and 13 Jbeta reverse. Data came from immunoSEQ multiplex PCR; TCRdb stores just in-frame clones and leaves some out. The sample lists approximately 150,000 clones, 65% to 90% occurring once. The sequenced material came from PBMCs. All receptors derive from a human donor in good health.

The chain employs TRBV5-1 and TRBJ2-5, with D possibly TRBD1 on 5 matching bases. This CDR3 comprises 13 residues. V was cut by 4 bases and J by 5 bases, with 12 bases left in between. From germline, CDR1 is SGHRS and CDR2 YFSETQ. CDR3 bases: TGCGCCAGCAGCATGACAGCAACGGAGACCCAGTACTTC. This sequence encodes CASSMTATETQYF.

In the case of this clone: Other DNA sequences in the sample encode the same CDR3. The chain recombines TRBV9 with TRBJ1-4; D remains unclear. The CDR3 covers 13 residues. The ends were cut back, 3 bases at V and 8 bases at J, with 11 bases in the middle. Germline CDR1 is SGDLS and CDR2 is YYNGEE. CDR3 sequence reads: CASSARTGEKLFF. DNA for the CDR3: TGTGCCAGCAGCGCGCGGACGGGAGAAAAACTGTTTTTT.

The CDR3 here is CASSLVETLGREQYF. The CDR3 DNA follows: TGTGCCAGCAGCTTGGTGGAGACTCTGGGGCGCGAGCAGTACTTC. The chain recombines TRBV5-6 with TRBJ2-7, with a possible D match to TRBD1 (5 bases). V lost 0 bases, J lost 6 bases, and 16 bases lay in between. Germline CDR1 and CDR2: SGHDT and YYEEEE. The CDR3 totals 15 residues.

On this clone itself: Other DNA sequences of this sample code for an identical CDR3. CDR3 nucleotide sequence: TGCGCCAGCAGCTTGGGGAGTGAGACCCAGTACTTC. Protein product: CASSLGSETQYF. The V gene is TRBV5-1, the J gene TRBJ2-5; D gene uncertain. Germline V CDR1 and CDR2: SGHRS, YFSETQ. Between the trimmed V and J ends, which lost 0 bases and 5 bases, there was a span of 5 bases. The CDR3 has 12 residues.

The V gene is TRBV5-1, the J gene TRBJ1-1, with D tentatively TRBD1 (5 bases). The CDR3 contains 14 residues. Per germline, CDR1 SGHRS and CDR2 YFSETQ. Trimming pared 2 bases from V and 2 bases from J, leaving 10 bases between. The CDR3, as DNA: TGCGCCAGCAGCTTATTCGACAGTAACACTGAAGCTTTCTTT. Translated, it gives CASSLFDSNTEAFF.